The 21 T cell receptor beta chains in this list originate from one sample, sequenced in a study of shared clonotypes between healthy human individuals. Sequencing used immunoSEQ multiplex PCR; TCRdb keeps in-frame clones, though not all of them. The sample holds fewer than 500,000 clones, over 75% seen once. The material sequenced was PBMCs. These receptors all stem from a middle-aged woman in good health. Some clones in this sample may be carry-over from other donors' samples.

V is TRBV7-6 and J is TRBJ2-7; 9 bases line up with TRBD1. With 5 bases clipped from V and 6 bases from J, the junction kept 5 bases outside the gene matches. Germline lookup yields CDR1 SGHVS and CDR2 FNYEAQ. CDR3 length equals 13 residues. The DNA of the CDR3 is TGTGCCAGCAGCCGGGGACAGGGCGGCGAGCAGTACTTC. Translated: CASSRGQGGEQYF.

On this clone: A much larger clone lies one base from this, so it may be a read error. Different DNA sequences within this sample yield the same CDR3. The J gene is TRBJ2-3, the V gene TRBV28; D is uncertain. This CDR3 contains 12 residues. Germline assignment: CDR1 MDHEN and CDR2 SYDVKM. Trimming took 6 bases from V and 0 from J, leaving 4 bases between them. CDR3 sequence (DNA): TGTGCCAGCAGCCCTAGCACAGATACGCAGTATTTT. Protein product: CASSPSTDTQYF.

The chain is built from TRBV10-2 and TRBJ2-6, with D unclear. The CDR3 totals 14 residues. V was trimmed by 4 bases and J by 0 bases, leaving 4 bases between them. Germline V gives CDR1 WSHSY, CDR2 SAAADI. The CDR3 DNA sequence: TGCGCCAGCAGTGGTCTCTCTGGGGCCAACGTCCTGACTTTC. Its translation is CASSGLSGANVLTF.

This clone occurred once. J is TRBJ2-1 and V is TRBV18; TRBD2 agrees at 8 bases. The J segment lost 4 bases and the V segment lost 2 bases, leaving 4 bases of the junction unmatched. The CDR3 has 15 residues. Germline CDR1 and CDR2: KGHSH and LQKENI. This CDR3 is CASSPVTSAYNEQFF. In nucleotides, the CDR3 is TGTGCCAGCTCACCAGTGACTAGCGCTTACAATGAGCAGTTCTTC.

The genes are TRBV19 and TRBJ2-1; 7 nucleotides agree with TRBD2. CDR3 length equals 12 residues. Germline trimming cut 8 bases from V and 8 bases from J; bases unmatched to any gene: 6. CDR1 and CDR2 from the germline V gene are LNHDA and SQIVND (reference sequence). CDR3 sequence: CASSAGLDEQFF. Here the CDR3 DNA reads TGTGCCAGTTCAGCGGGACTCGATGAGCAGTTCTTC.

V gene TRBV27 combines with J gene TRBJ2-5; perhaps TRBD1 as D (6 bases). This CDR3 is built from 14 residues. Germline-derived CDR1 and CDR2 are MNHEY and SMNVEV (reference sequence). The ends were cut back, 9 bases at V and 5 bases at J, with 19 bases in the middle. CDR3 sequence: CARYVHRVQETQYF. Here the CDR3 DNA reads TGTGCCAGGTACGTTCACAGGGTTCAGGAGACCCAGTACTTC.

The chain links TRBV7-2 to TRBJ2-5; D is unclear. The J call may be incorrect, as the DNA end agrees better with TRBJ2-7. CDR1 is SGHTA, CDR2 FQGNSA, per germline. The CDR3 has 13 amino acids. CDR3 in DNA: TGTGCCAGCAGCTTTGCGGCTCCCTACGAGCAGTACTTC. Its translation: CASSFAAPYEQYF.

This clone has only one observation. The gene calls are TRBV4-3 and TRBJ2-3, with TRBD2 matching 11 bases. CDR1 and CDR2 (germline): LGHNA, YSLEER. J lost 4 bases, V lost 5 bases, and 5 bases had no gene match. The CDR3 runs to 15 residues. The DNA of the CDR3 is TGCGCCAGCAGCGTTACTAGCGGGAGTTCAGATACGCAGTATTTT. Amino acids: CASSVTSGSSDTQYF.

The sample holds a few counts of this clone. The chain recombines TRBV7-2 with TRBJ2-3; 9 nucleotides align to TRBD2. This CDR3 has 15 amino acids. V shed 5 bases, J shed 3 bases, and the junction held 6 bases outside the gene matches. Germline V gene sequence: CDR1 SGHTA, CDR2 FQGNSA. This CDR3 reads CASSPVLAGTDTQYF. DNA for the CDR3: TGTGCCAGCAGCCCGGTCCTAGCGGGAACAGATACGCAGTATTTT.

V is TRBV30 and J is TRBJ1-1, with D hard to call. Germline CDR1 GTSNPN, CDR2 SVGIG (reference sequence). Trimming shortened V by 2 bases and J by 10 bases, and 8 bases separated the two germline ends. The CDR3 is 10 amino acids. The CDR3 sequence is CAWSRVGAFF. The CDR3, as DNA: TGTGCCTGGAGTCGGGTGGGAGCTTTCTTT.

V and J are TRBV19 and TRBJ2-1; D is perhaps TRBD2 (5 bases). CDR1 is LNHDA, CDR2 SQIVND, per germline (reference sequence). Trimming took 4 bases from V and 0 from J, leaving 13 bases between them. The CDR3 covers 16 residues. CDR3 nucleotide sequence: TGTGCCAGTAGTACAAATCCTAGCCTCTCCTACAATGAGCAGTTCTTC. Encoded protein: CASSTNPSLSYNEQFF. Full variable domain (missing parts from reference TRBV19 and TRBJ2-1): DGGITQSPKYLFRKEGQNVTLSCEQNLNHDAMYWYRQDPGQGLRLIYYSQIVNDFQKGDIAEGYSVSREKKESFPLTVTSAQKNPTAFYLCASSTNPSLSYNEQFFGPGTRLTVL.

The chain recombines TRBV6-1 with TRBJ2-3; no clear D gene. Trimming took 7 bases from V and 6 from J, leaving 8 bases between them. Germline V gives CDR1 MNHNS, CDR2 SASEGT. This CDR3 comprises 11 residues. In DNA, the CDR3 is TGTGCCAGCACCTTGAGGGATACGCAGTATTTT. This codes for CASTLRDTQYF.

This clone came up a few times. The V gene is TRBV5-1, the J gene TRBJ1-1, with a tentative D call TRBD1 (6 bases). V lost 3 bases, J lost 5 bases, and 11 bases lay in between. Germline CDR1 is SGHRS and CDR2 is YFSETQ. The length of the CDR3 is 13 residues. Here the CDR3 reads CASSWDTRTEAFF. In DNA, the CDR3 is TGCGCCAGCAGCTGGGACACTAGGACTGAAGCTTTCTTT.

The rearrangement links TRBV6-1 to TRBJ2-7; 8 positions agree with TRBD1. The germline CDR1 and CDR2 sequences are MNHNS and SASEGT. V lost 8 bases, J lost 0 bases, and 6 bases stayed unmatched. This CDR3 is built from 14 residues. In DNA form, the CDR3 reads TGTGCCAGCGAGAGACAGGGGAGCTCCTACGAGCAGTACTTC. Encoded protein: CASERQGSSYEQYF.

This CDR3 is CASSLQGTSGSDTQYF. The CDR3 DNA follows: TGTGCCAGCAGCTTACAAGGAACTAGCGGGAGTGATACGCAGTATTTT. V gene TRBV11-2 combines with J gene TRBJ2-3; 11 positions match TRBD2. In germline, CDR1 is SGHAT, CDR2 FQNNGV. The CDR3 spans 16 residues. J was trimmed by 6 bases and V by 2 bases; bases with no gene match: 7.

This clone was counted only a few times. The chain uses TRBV4-1 and TRBJ2-1, with TRBD2 identical over 8 bases. Germline V CDR1 and CDR2: MGHRA, YSYEKL. The CDR3 sequence is 16 residues long. The ends lost 0 bases at V and 7 bases at J; junction bases unmatched: 8. CDR3 residues: CASSQDRSGSWNEQFF. In DNA form, the CDR3 reads TGCGCCAGCAGCCAAGATCGCAGCGGGAGTTGGAATGAGCAGTTCTTC.

The chain joins TRBV14 to TRBJ2-2; 7 bases fit TRBD1. Germline V gives CDR1 SGHDN, CDR2 FVKESK. The V and J ends lost 1 base and 3 bases, in that order; junction bases with no gene match: 14. The CDR3 totals 19 residues. CDR3 in amino acids: CASSQALPFDRADTGELFF. The DNA of the CDR3 is TGTGCCAGCAGCCAAGCCCTCCCTTTCGACAGGGCCGACACCGGGGAGCTGTTTTTT.

The rearrangement uses TRBV29-1 and TRBJ2-1; a possible D gene is TRBD2 (6 bases). The V end was cut by 4 bases, the J end by 5 bases, with 15 bases between. This CDR3 has 14 amino acids. Germline loops: CDR1 SQVTM, CDR2 ANQGSEA. The CDR3, as DNA: TGCAGCGTTGGGCGGCGGGGTGGGGACAATGAGCAGTTCTTC. It is translated as CSVGRRGGDNEQFF.

This clone has just a few counts. The chain uses TRBV10-1 and TRBJ1-4; TRBD1 agrees at 8 bases. Germline CDR1 reads WNHNN; CDR2 reads SYGVQD (reference sequence). The CDR3 covers 16 residues. After removal of 2 bases from V and 8 bases from J, the junction contained 10 bases not matched to a gene. In DNA, the CDR3 is TGCGCCAGCAGTGAGAGTCCCGGGACAGGATCCGAAAAACTGTTTTTT. Its translation is CASSESPGTGSEKLFF.

This clone came up once. The V and J genes are TRBV19 and TRBJ1-2; D is unclear. The CDR3 covers 17 residues. Trimming stripped 3 bases from V and 3 bases from J, with 20 bases between. The V gene's germline CDR1 is LNHDA and CDR2 SQIVND (reference sequence). In DNA, the CDR3 is TGTGCCAGTAGTATTGAGGGCCAGGCAAGCGGAGACTATGGCTACACCTTC. This translates into CASSIEGQASGDYGYTF.

This chain joins TRBV5-4 and TRBJ2-7; D is possibly TRBD1 (6 bases). CDR3 size: 14 residues. Trimming shortened V by 0 bases and J by 0 bases, and 7 bases separated the two germline ends. Looked up from germline, CDR1 is SGHNT and CDR2 is YYREEE (reference sequence). The CDR3 sequence is CASSLDRASYEQYF. The CDR3 DNA reads as TGTGCCAGCAGCTTGGACAGGGCCTCCTACGAGCAGTACTTC.